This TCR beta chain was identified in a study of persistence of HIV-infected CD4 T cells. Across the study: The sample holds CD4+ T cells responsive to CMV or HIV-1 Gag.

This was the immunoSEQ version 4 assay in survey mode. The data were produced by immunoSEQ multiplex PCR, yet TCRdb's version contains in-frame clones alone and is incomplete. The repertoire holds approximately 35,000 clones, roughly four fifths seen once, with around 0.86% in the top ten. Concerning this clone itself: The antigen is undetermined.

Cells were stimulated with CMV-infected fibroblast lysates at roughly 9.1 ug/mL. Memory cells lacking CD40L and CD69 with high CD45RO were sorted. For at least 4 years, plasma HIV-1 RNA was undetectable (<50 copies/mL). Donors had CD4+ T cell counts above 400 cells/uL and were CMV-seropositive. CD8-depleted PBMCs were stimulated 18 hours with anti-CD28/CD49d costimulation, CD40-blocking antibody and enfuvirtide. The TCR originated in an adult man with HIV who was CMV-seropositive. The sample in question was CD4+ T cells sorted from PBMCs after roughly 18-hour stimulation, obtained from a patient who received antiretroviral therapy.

The CDR3 DNA reads as TGTGCCAGCAGCTGGGACAGGTACAATGAGCAGTTCTTC. Translation gives CASSWDRYNEQFF. This chain uses TRBV14 with TRBJ2-1; 8 nucleotides line up with TRBD1. The CDR3 contains 13 residues. V lost 5 bases and J lost 4; bases outside the gene matches: 1. Germline V gene lookup returns CDR1 SGHDN and CDR2 FVKESK.